The present entry profiles one TCR beta chain with its context. These data come from a study of blood T cell repertoires in COVID-19. About the research overall: Sample material is recorded as cDNA or gDNA derived from T cells, B-cell-depleted T cells, or PBMCs.

Germline values: CDR1 SGHDT, CDR2 YYEEEE. The V gene lost 1 base and the J gene lost 3 bases, with 8 bases spanning the gap. The CDR3 is 13 residues long. Some clones are missing from TCRdb's copy, which holds only in-frame ones; the method was immunoSEQ multiplex PCR. The repertoire has a few hundred thousand clones, around four fifths of them found once; the top ten carry roughly 2.9%. The specimen was peripheral blood. The TCR was taken from a man aged 50-60 years with active or convalescent COVID-19. The chain carries TRBV5-6 and TRBJ2-7, with D unclear. For the CDR3, the DNA is TGTGCCAGCAGCTTGCTGGAGAACTACGAGCAGTACTTC. As protein: CASSLLENYEQYF.